Below, 21 T cell receptor beta chains from the same sample are listed, as sequenced in a study of T cells after yellow fever vaccination. TCRdb reprocessed the 5' RACE reads with MiXCR, giving one entry per CDR3 protein. The table lists about 550,000 distinct CDR3 sequences, 15% to 20% of them singletons. The starting material was PBMCs, obtained 15 days after the yellow fever booster vaccination. The origin of the receptors is a man aged 30 to 39 who received the YFV17D yellow fever vaccine.

The table lists this clonotype with a count of one. This CDR3 reads CSARDLASAANTQYF. In nucleotides, the CDR3 is TGCAGTGCTAGAGATCTGGCTAGCGCTGCAAATACGCAGTATTTT. The V gene is TRBV20-1, the J gene TRBJ2-3; TRBD2 might be the D (6 bases). Trimming stripped 0 bases from V and 7 bases from J, with 17 bases between. The germline gives CDR1 DFQATT, CDR2 SNEGSKA (reference sequence). This CDR3 is 15 amino acids long.

This chain uses TRBV20-1 with TRBJ2-3; D uncertain. Germline V CDR1 and CDR2: DFQATT, SNEGSKA (reference sequence). The CDR3 runs to 15 residues. With 3 bases removed from V and 0 bases from J, the gap between germline ends came to 13 bases. In nucleotides, the CDR3 is TGCAGTGCTAGGGTCGCGGCTTCTAGCACAGATACGCAGTATTTT. Translation: CSARVAASSTDTQYF.

This clonotype was seen more than once but under ten times. The J gene is TRBJ2-3, the V gene TRBV28, with D possibly called TRBD1 or TRBD2 (6 bases each). Trimming took 3 bases from V and 2 from J, leaving 21 bases between them. The CDR3 extends over 18 amino acids. The germline V gene has CDR1 MDHEN and CDR2 SYDVKM. The DNA for the CDR3 is TGTGCCAGCAGTTTGGGGGGCAGTGGCCGGATCTTCACAGATACGCAGTATTTT. Protein product: CASSLGGSGRIFTDTQYF.

There are a few counts of this clonotype. The chain couples TRBV12-3 or TRBV12-4 to TRBJ1-1, with D possibly matching TRBD1 (6 bases). The germline V and J ends were trimmed by 3 bases and 4 bases, with 15 bases remaining between them. The CDR3 has 15 residues. CDR3 in amino acids: CASSLGQPEGTEAFF. In DNA form, the CDR3 reads TGTGCCAGCAGTTTGGGACAACCGGAGGGCACTGAAGCTTTCTTT.

This clonotype has just a few counts. The genes are TRBV6-5 and TRBJ2-5; 8 bases are a match to TRBD1. The CDR3 runs to 14 residues. The germline gives CDR1 MNHEY, CDR2 SVGAGI. Unmatched junction bases numbered 4, after V lost 4 bases and J lost 3 bases. The CDR3 nucleotides read TGTGCCAGCAGTTTAACGGGACAGGAAGAGACCCAGTACTTC. Translated, it gives CASSLTGQEETQYF.

CDR3 sequence: CASSQVPGKGNTIYF. CDR3 coding DNA: TGTGCCAGCAGCCAAGTTCCAGGGAAGGGAAACACCATATATTTT. This chain connects TRBV3-1 to TRBJ1-3; possible D gene TRBD1, 5 bases. The CDR3 totals 15 residues. Between the trimmed V and J ends, which lost 1 base and 4 bases, there was a span of 11 bases. Germline assignment: CDR1 LGHDT and CDR2 YNNKEL (reference sequence).

This clonotype appeared a few times. The chain is built from TRBV5-1 and TRBJ2-1; 9 bases map to TRBD2. CDR1 and CDR2 (germline): SGHRS, YFSETQ. After removal of 2 bases from V and 6 bases from J, the junction contained 6 bases not matched to a gene. The CDR3 covers 15 residues. CDR3 bases: TGCGCCAGCAGCTTTGTCCAGCGGGGGGTCAATGAGCAGTTCTTC. This sequence encodes CASSFVQRGVNEQFF. Variable domain in full (rest from reference TRBV5-1 and TRBJ2-1): KAGVTQTPRYLIKTRGQQVTLSCSPISGHRSVSWYQQTPGQGLQFLFEYFSETQRNKGNFPGRFSGRQFSNSRSEMNVSTLELGDSALYLCASSFVQRGVNEQFFGPGTRLTVL.

The J gene is TRBJ1-2, the V gene TRBV29-1; 7 bases match TRBD1. The V gene end was trimmed by 3 bases and the J gene end by 8 bases; junction bases not matched to a gene: 12. Germline V gene data show CDR1 as SQVTM and CDR2 as ANQGSEA. CDR3 size: 14 residues. CDR3 in amino acids: CSVDAGQPVNGYTF. The CDR3 coding sequence is TGCAGCGTTGATGCGGGACAGCCGGTTAACGGCTACACCTTC.

V is TRBV11-2 and J is TRBJ2-1; 13 bases are shared with TRBD2. V was clipped by 4 bases and J by 0 bases; unmatched bases: 6. The CDR3 spans 18 residues. The germline CDR1 and CDR2 sequences are SGHAT and FQNNGV. The CDR3 DNA is TGTGCCAGCAGCTCCCCGGGACTAGCGGGAAGCTCCTACAATGAGCAGTTCTTC. It is translated as CASSSPGLAGSSYNEQFF.

The chain recombines TRBV7-2 with TRBJ2-1; no reliable D call. Germline CDR1 SGHTA, CDR2 FQGNSA. The CDR3 has 12 residues. The germline V and J ends were trimmed by 4 bases and 9 bases, with 10 bases remaining between them. CDR3 nucleotide sequence: TGTGCCAGCAGCTCCTCGTCGCGTGAGCAGTTCTTC. It is translated as CASSSSSREQFF.

This chain joins TRBV20-1 and TRBJ2-2; D perhaps matches TRBD1 (6 bases). CDR3 length: 14 residues. V was clipped by 3 bases and J by 7 bases, with 15 bases between them. The germline CDR1 and CDR2 sequences are DFQATT and SNEGSKA (reference sequence). The CDR3 region has the DNA TGCAGTGCTAGCGCCCCATGGGGGCTCGGGGAGCTGTTTTTT. Protein sequence: CSASAPWGLGELFF.

V gene TRBV7-2 combines with J gene TRBJ2-5; D remains ambiguous. Germline values: CDR1 SGHTA, CDR2 FQGNSA. The V end lost 10 bases, the J end lost 2 bases, and 8 bases lay between the germline ends. The CDR3 runs to 11 residues. CDR3 sequence (DNA): TGTGCCACCGAATCGCAAGAGACCCAGTACTTC. Its translation: CATESQETQYF.

V is TRBV11-2 and J is TRBJ2-1; D gene uncertain. From germline, CDR1 is SGHAT and CDR2 FQNNGV. Between the trimmed V and J ends, which lost 3 bases and 6 bases, there was a span of 15 bases. The CDR3 sequence is 15 residues long. The CDR3 is CASSFTEWYINEQFF. In nucleotides, the CDR3 is TGTGCCAGCAGCTTTACGGAGTGGTATATCAATGAGCAGTTCTTC.

V gene TRBV5-1 combines with J gene TRBJ2-2; D call uncertain. Trimming removed 2 bases from V and 1 base from J, with 9 bases in between. CDR1 and CDR2 from the germline V gene are SGHRS and YFSETQ. The CDR3 sequence is 15 residues long. The CDR3 DNA reads as TGCGCCAGCAGCTTACTATCCCTGAACACCGGGGAGCTGTTTTTT. It is translated as CASSLLSLNTGELFF.

This clonotype was seen a handful of times. The chain joins TRBV15 to TRBJ2-5, with D unresolved. Germline V lookup: CDR1 LNHNV, CDR2 YYDKDF (reference sequence). The CDR3 is made up of 15 amino acids. Trimming took 2 bases from V and 1 from J, leaving 11 bases between them. The CDR3: CATSRPLVSQETQYF. The CDR3 nucleotides are TGTGCCACCAGCAGACCCCTAGTTTCCCAAGAGACCCAGTACTTC.

This clonotype showed up just a few times. This CDR3 reads CASKITSGNTIYF. CDR3 nucleotides: TGTGCCAGTAAAATAACATCTGGAAACACCATATATTTT. V gene TRBV19 combines with J gene TRBJ1-3, with D uncertain. Germline V gene lookup returns CDR1 LNHDA and CDR2 SQIVND (reference sequence). This CDR3 contains 13 residues. Trimming stripped 7 bases from V and 1 base from J, with 8 bases between.

This chain connects TRBV7-2 to TRBJ2-2; D is perhaps TRBD1 (6 bases). Germline V CDR1 and CDR2: SGHTA, FQGNSA. CDR3 length equals 16 residues. Deletions cut 4 bases from V and 5 bases from J, with 17 bases between. The CDR3 DNA sequence: TGTGCCAGCAGCTCCCACCCCTCCCAGGGGACCGGGGAGCTGTTTTTT. It codes for CASSSHPSQGTGELFF.

The rearrangement links TRBV7-2 to TRBJ2-1; D perhaps matches TRBD2 (6 bases). CDR3 length equals 15 residues. Deletions cut 2 bases from V and 5 bases from J, with 13 bases between. Per the germline V gene, CDR1 is SGHTA and CDR2 is FQGNSA. The CDR3 sequence is CASSLTSPLDNEQFF. The CDR3, as DNA: TGTGCCAGCAGCTTAACTAGCCCGTTAGACAATGAGCAGTTCTTC.

This chain uses TRBV15 with TRBJ2-7; D gene uncertain. V dropped 5 bases and J dropped 0 bases, with 8 bases sitting between them. Germline assignment: CDR1 LNHNV and CDR2 YYDKDF (reference sequence). The CDR3 is 13 amino acids. For the CDR3, the DNA is TGTGCCACCAGCCCCGGAGTCTCCTACGAGCAGTACTTC. It specifies CATSPGVSYEQYF.

This clonotype was counted only a few times. The rearrangement joins TRBV7-2 to TRBJ2-1, with TRBD2 matching over 10 bases. Trimming took 3 bases from V and 4 from J; bases not matched to a gene: 6. The CDR3 is 16 amino acids. The V gene's germline CDR1 is SGHTA and CDR2 FQGNSA. The CDR3 loop reads CASSFSASGSYNEQFF. The CDR3 DNA sequence: TGTGCCAGCAGCTTTTCAGCTAGCGGGAGTTACAATGAGCAGTTCTTC.

This clonotype was seen a few times. The chain carries TRBV25-1 and TRBJ2-7, with TRBD2 matching 8 bases. Germline V gives CDR1 MGHDK, CDR2 SYGVNS. This CDR3 comprises 17 residues. Trimming took 2 bases from V and 3 from J; bases not matched to a gene: 12. The CDR3: CASSELSPLAGRYEQYF. The CDR3 nucleotides are TGTGCCAGCAGTGAACTGAGCCCGCTAGCGGGCCGCTACGAGCAGTACTTC.